Shown below are 12 T cell receptor beta chains from a single sample sequenced in a study of blood T cell repertoires in COVID-19. Method: immunoSEQ multiplex PCR; TCRdb's copy keeps in-frame clones and lacks some. This sample yields some 200,000 clones, of which 90% to 95% are seen a single time; about 0.8% belongs to the top ten. The sample consisted of peripheral blood. All receptors come from a man aged 25 to 40 with COVID-19, enrolled during active disease.

This chain links TRBV7-2 with TRBJ2-5; 14 bases fit TRBD2. Germline assignment: CDR1 SGHTA and CDR2 FQGNSA. The CDR3 is 16 amino acids. After removal of 3 bases from V and 4 bases from J, the junction contained 4 bases not matched to a gene. This CDR3 is CASSLRLAGGPETQYF. The CDR3 DNA reads as TGTGCCAGCAGCTTGCGACTAGCGGGGGGGCCAGAGACCCAGTACTTC.

J is TRBJ1-2 and V is TRBV6-1; no definite D call. Looked up from germline, CDR1 is MNHNS and CDR2 is SASEGT. This CDR3 comprises 14 residues. Between the trimmed V and J ends, which lost 3 bases and 0 bases, there was a span of 8 bases. CDR3 sequence reads: CASSEIQANYGYTF. The CDR3 DNA reads as TGTGCCAGCAGTGAGATTCAGGCTAACTATGGCTACACCTTC.

This clone is a singleton in its sample. The chain links TRBV12-5 to TRBJ1-4; 7 nucleotides agree with TRBD1. Germline trimming cut 2 bases from V and 7 bases from J; bases unmatched to any gene: 4. This CDR3 contains 14 residues. Germline lookup yields CDR1 LGHNT and CDR2 FRNRAP. Here the CDR3 DNA reads TGTGCTAGTGGTTTGTGGGCAGGGGGTGAAAAACTGTTTTTT. This codes for CASGLWAGGEKLFF.

The rearrangement joins TRBV2 to TRBJ2-7; 13 bases are shared with TRBD2. V shed 6 bases, J shed 2 bases, and the junction held 4 bases outside the gene matches. This CDR3 contains 15 residues. Germline-derived CDR1 and CDR2 are SNHLY and FYNNEI. CDR3 nucleotides: TGTGCCAGCAGGGGACTAGCGGGGAGACCCTACGAGCAGTACTTC. It is translated as CASRGLAGRPYEQYF.

V usage is TRBV18 and J usage is TRBJ1-3; maybe TRBD1 (6 bases). V lost 2 bases and J 0 bases, leaving 14 bases between the germline ends. Per the germline V gene, CDR1 is KGHSH and CDR2 is LQKENI. CDR3 length equals 17 residues. The CDR3 loop is CASSPAEGGNSGNTIYF. The CDR3 coding sequence is TGTGCCAGCTCACCAGCCGAGGGGGGGAACTCTGGAAACACCATATATTTT.

The rearrangement joins TRBV18 to TRBJ1-4; no definite D call. CDR1 is KGHSH, CDR2 LQKENI, per germline. This CDR3 contains 13 residues. With 2 bases removed from V and 5 bases from J, the gap between germline ends came to 6 bases. The CDR3 reads CASSPRENEKLFF. DNA of the CDR3: TGTGCCAGCTCACCAAGAGAGAATGAAAAACTGTTTTTT.

This sequence joins TRBV29-1 and TRBJ1-4; no reliable D call. The germline gives CDR1 SQVTM, CDR2 ANQGSEA. The length of the CDR3 is 15 residues. Trimming removed 4 bases at V and 0 bases at J, with 12 bases between. The CDR3 loop reads CSVAKSQATNEKLFF. The CDR3 DNA follows: TGCAGCGTTGCAAAGTCGCAGGCAACTAATGAAAAACTGTTTTTT.

CDR3 in amino acids: CASSYSPGRRTEAFF. Written as DNA, the CDR3 is TGTGCCAGCAGTTACTCCCCGGGGAGGCGGACTGAAGCTTTCTTT. This rearrangement joins TRBV6-5 to TRBJ1-1; D unresolved. Germline V lookup: CDR1 MNHEY, CDR2 SVGAGI. Deletions cut 0 bases from V and 5 bases from J, with 13 bases between. This CDR3 is built from 15 residues.

The V call is TRBV7-9, the J call TRBJ1-1, with D possibly matching TRBD1 (5 bases). The CDR3 is 15 amino acids. The V end lost 5 bases, the J end lost 4 bases, and 17 bases lay between the germline ends. The germline V gene has CDR1 SEHNR and CDR2 FQNEAQ (reference sequence). CDR3 sequence reads: CASSDKQAVGTEAFF. The CDR3 nucleotides read TGTGCCAGCAGCGATAAACAGGCGGTGGGCACTGAAGCTTTCTTT.

V gene TRBV6-2 or TRBV6-3 combines with J gene TRBJ2-5, with D perhaps TRBD2 (6 bases). V shed 0 bases and J shed 5 bases, with 13 bases lying between them. CDR1 is MNHEY, CDR2 SVGEGT, per germline. This CDR3 is built from 15 residues. CDR3 sequence reads: CASSYSGGSWETQYF. CDR3 bases: TGTGCCAGCAGTTACTCCGGGGGTAGTTGGGAGACCCAGTACTTC.

The J gene is TRBJ1-2, the V gene TRBV12-3 or TRBV12-4; 7 nucleotides agree with TRBD1. The CDR3 totals 13 residues. Losses at the gene ends were 4 bases for V and 3 bases for J; bases not matched to a gene: 2. The CDR3 nucleotides are TGTGCCAGCAGTTCCACAGGGGACTATGGCTACACCTTC. Its translation is CASSSTGDYGYTF.

The chain couples TRBV7-3 to TRBJ1-1; 7 positions match TRBD1. Trimming cost V 5 bases and J 1 base; bases outside gene matches: 1. CDR1 is SGHTA, CDR2 FQGTGA, per germline. CDR3 size: 13 residues. In DNA form, the CDR3 reads TGTGCCAGCAGCCGGACAGGGAACACTGAAGCTTTCTTT. It specifies CASSRTGNTEAFF.